These 26 T cell receptor beta chains share one sample of origin, sequenced in a study of T-cell memory formation after mild COVID-19. TCRdb reanalysed the 5' RACE reads using MiXCR and keeps one entry per CDR3 protein. The sample carries 40,000 to 55,000 distinct CDR3 sequences, more than 10% recorded once. The sample taken for sequencing was PBMCs or a T cell subset sorted from them (not recorded which). The receptors were gathered from a man aged 18 to 29 who had mild COVID-19 (a few samples of this study predate the infection). Cell type and time point are not known.

The table lists this clonotype with a few counts. The rearrangement uses TRBV20-1 and TRBJ2-3; TRBD2 agrees at 11 bases. Germline-derived CDR1 and CDR2 are DFQATT and SNEGSKA (reference sequence). Trimming took 4 bases from V and 0 from J; bases not matched to a gene: 6. The CDR3 loop spans 16 amino acids. The CDR3: CSAIPSGGLSTDTQYF. In nucleotides, the CDR3 is TGCAGTGCTATTCCTAGCGGGGGGCTCAGCACAGATACGCAGTATTTT.

This clonotype was observed many times. The chain uses TRBV5-1 and TRBJ2-7, with 8 bases aligning to TRBD2. The CDR3 length is 16 residues. CDR1 is SGHRS, CDR2 YFSETQ, per germline. The ends lost 6 bases at V and 9 bases at J; junction bases unmatched: 20. In DNA form, the CDR3 reads TGCGCCAGCACCCCTTCGCCTACGGGGGGGGCGAACCGGCAGTACTTC. As protein: CASTPSPTGGANRQYF.

The chain employs TRBV7-3 and TRBJ2-5; possible D gene TRBD1, 6 bases. V lost 4 bases, J lost 7 bases, and 13 bases lay in between. The germline gives CDR1 SGHTA, CDR2 FQGTGA. This CDR3 region has 13 residues. CDR3 residues: CASSSGARRTQYF. The DNA of the CDR3 is TGTGCCAGCAGCTCAGGGGCCCGCCGGACCCAGTACTTC.

This clonotype ranks as medium-sized. The CDR3 loop reads CASSFLRDTQYF. Here the CDR3 DNA reads TGTGCCAGCAGCTTCCTAAGAGATACGCAGTATTTT. V and J are TRBV7-2 and TRBJ2-3; D unresolved. V lost 3 bases and J 5 bases, leaving 6 bases between the germline ends. There are 12 residues in the CDR3. CDR1 is SGHTA, CDR2 FQGNSA, per germline.

This chain links TRBV20-1 with TRBJ2-1; TRBD1 matches at 8 bases. The germline V gene encodes CDR1 DFQATT and CDR2 SNEGSKA (reference sequence). The length of the CDR3 is 15 residues. Trimming at V came to 4 bases and at J to 7 bases, leaving 12 bases not matched to a gene. CDR3 DNA: TGCAGTGCTACGAGACAGGGGAGGTCCCCTAATGAGCAGTTCTTC. It codes for CSATRQGRSPNEQFF.

This clonotype was seen at least ten times. The chain carries TRBV7-9 and TRBJ2-7, with 11 bases that match TRBD2. In germline, CDR1 is SEHNR, CDR2 FQNEAQ (reference sequence). The CDR3 has 14 amino acids. Losses at the gene ends were 3 bases for V and 7 bases for J; bases not matched to a gene: 5. CDR3 in amino acids: CASSFASGGFEQYV. CDR3 nucleotides: TGTGCCAGCAGCTTTGCTAGCGGGGGGTTTGAGCAGTACGTC.

This chain links TRBV3-1 with TRBJ2-3, with unresolved D. Deletions cut 1 base from V and 2 bases from J, with 13 bases between. CDR1 and CDR2 from the germline V gene are LGHDT and YNNKEL (reference sequence). The CDR3 is 16 residues long. CDR3 protein: CASSQAGRSYTDTQYF. The CDR3 nucleotides are TGTGCCAGCAGCCAAGCTGGCCGAAGTTACACAGATACGCAGTATTTT.

This clonotype was picked up a small number of times. The chain couples TRBV13 to TRBJ2-7; 9 bases are a match to TRBD1. The CDR3 runs 14 residues. The trim removed 4 bases at V and 3 bases at J, leaving 4 bases unmatched. The germline V gene has CDR1 PRHDT and CDR2 FYEKMQ (reference sequence). The CDR3 DNA follows: TGTGCCAGCAGCTCAGAGGACAGGGGCTACGAGCAGTACTTC. It translates to CASSSEDRGYEQYF.

This clonotype was observed many times. The chain carries TRBV7-3 and TRBJ2-2; the match to TRBD1 covers 8 bases. V lost 4 bases and J lost 4; bases outside the gene matches: 11. This CDR3 region has 17 residues. The V gene's germline CDR1 is SGHTA and CDR2 FQGTGA. The CDR3 loop is CASSSKLVQGGTGELFF. DNA of the CDR3: TGTGCCAGCAGCTCGAAACTGGTACAGGGGGGCACCGGGGAGCTGTTTTTT.

This sequence joins TRBV12-3 or TRBV12-4 and TRBJ2-7; the D is unclear. Trimming took 8 bases from V and 2 from J, leaving 13 bases between them. CDR3 length: 13 amino acids. Here the CDR3 reads CASGFSGTYEQYF. The CDR3 bases are TGTGCCAGCGGCTTCTCCGGAACCTACGAGCAGTACTTC.

This clonotype was seen at least ten times. This chain uses TRBV12-3 or TRBV12-4 with TRBJ2-2; 7 nucleotides line up with TRBD1. The ends lost 5 bases at V and 6 bases at J; junction bases unmatched: 6. The CDR3 contains 14 residues. The CDR3 bases are TGTGCCAGCAGTCCGACAGGGTCCGCCGGGGAGCTGTTTTTT. It specifies CASSPTGSAGELFF.

In this sample, this clonotype turned up a few times. V usage is TRBV4-1 and J usage is TRBJ1-1; D not certain. The V and J ends lost 3 bases and 3 bases respectively, with 11 bases between them. CDR1 is MGHRA and CDR2 is YSYEKL in the germline V gene. The CDR3 is 14 residues long. The chain's CDR3 is CASSQTTLYTEAFF. The CDR3 DNA follows: TGCGCCAGCAGCCAGACAACCCTTTACACTGAAGCTTTCTTT.

This clonotype was observed many times. The chain has TRBV12-3 or TRBV12-4 and TRBJ2-2; either TRBD1 or TRBD2 may supply D (6 bases each). This CDR3 has 13 amino acids. Trimming left V 3 bases short and J 6 bases short, with 8 bases between. The CDR3 sequence is CASSFRGPGELFF. The CDR3 DNA follows: TGTGCCAGCAGTTTCCGGGGGCCCGGGGAGCTGTTTTTT.

This clonotype was recorded a few times. V and J are TRBV3-1 and TRBJ2-7; D not certain. The germline gives CDR1 LGHDT, CDR2 YNNKEL (reference sequence). The CDR3 extends over 15 amino acids. The V end was cut by 4 bases, the J end by 0 bases, with 13 bases between. In DNA, the CDR3 is TGTGCCAGCAGCCCTAACCCGACAAGCTCCTACGAGCAGTACTTC. Its translation is CASSPNPTSSYEQYF.

This clonotype was seen only a few times. The V call is TRBV4-3, the J call TRBJ1-2; the D gene is possibly TRBD1 (6 bases). V was shortened by 0 bases and J by 3 bases, with 11 bases between the two germline ends. CDR3 size: 15 residues. Germline V gene sequence: CDR1 LGHNA, CDR2 YSLEER. The CDR3 coding sequence is TGCGCCAGCAGCCAAGACTGGCGGACAGACTATGGCTACACCTTC. The encoded protein is CASSQDWRTDYGYTF.

The sample holds a few counts of this clonotype. The chain combines TRBV27 with TRBJ1-5; D uncertain. V gave up 4 bases and J gave up 3 bases, with 7 bases separating them. The length of the CDR3 is 13 residues. Looked up from germline, CDR1 is MNHEY and CDR2 is SMNVEV (reference sequence). The CDR3 region has the DNA TGTGCCAGCAGTTGGGGTTACAATCAGCCCCAGCATTTT. Residues: CASSWGYNQPQHF.

This clonotype has at least ten counts. This chain uses TRBV5-1 with TRBJ2-1, with 7 bases lining up with TRBD1. The CDR3 loop spans 15 amino acids. Germline CDR1 and CDR2: SGHRS and YFSETQ. The trim removed 4 bases at V and 0 bases at J, leaving 4 bases unmatched. The CDR3 DNA sequence: TGCGCCAGCAGCGTGAACAGGGGCTCCTACAATGAGCAGTTCTTC. Translating gives CASSVNRGSYNEQFF.

This clonotype came up a few times. The chain combines TRBV7-2 with TRBJ2-2; unclear D gene. The CDR3 is made up of 13 amino acids. Germline assignment: CDR1 SGHTA and CDR2 FQGNSA. V was pared by 6 bases and J by 5 bases, with 10 bases between. CDR3 sequence (DNA): TGTGCCAGCAGTCCACGACGGACCGGGGAGCTGTTTTTT. Encoded protein: CASSPRRTGELFF.

The rearrangement links TRBV29-1 to TRBJ1-1; tentatively, D is TRBD1 (6 bases). The ends were cut back, 6 bases at V and 2 bases at J, with 13 bases in the middle. The germline V gene has CDR1 SQVTM and CDR2 ANQGSEA. This CDR3 has 13 residues. The CDR3 nucleotides read TGCAGCGTGGCTGGACAGCTTAACACTGAAGCTTTCTTT. Translating gives CSVAGQLNTEAFF.

The table lists this clonotype with many counts. The J gene is TRBJ2-5, the V gene TRBV5-1, with a tentative D call TRBD1 (6 bases). Trimming cost V 6 bases and J 3 bases, with 9 bases left between them. The CDR3 is 12 residues long. Per germline, CDR1 SGHRS and CDR2 YFSETQ. Here the CDR3 reads CASNDRKETQYF. For the CDR3, the DNA is TGCGCCAGCAACGACAGGAAAGAGACCCAGTACTTC.

This clonotype was seen just once. CDR3 loop: CASSEGQGLAKNIQYF. The CDR3 DNA reads as TGTGCCAGCAGCGAAGGACAGGGCTTAGCCAAAAACATTCAGTACTTC. The chain carries TRBV5-4 and TRBJ2-4, with 8 bases fitting TRBD1. The CDR3 runs 16 residues. V lost 4 bases and J lost 0; bases outside the gene matches: 6. From germline, CDR1 is SGHNT and CDR2 YYREEE (reference sequence).

This chain links TRBV6-5 with TRBJ2-1; TRBD2 aligns across 11 bases. The CDR3 has 14 amino acids. V dropped 2 bases and J dropped 8; count of bases not matched to a gene: 2. The germline V gene encodes CDR1 MNHEY and CDR2 SVGAGI. CDR3 loop: CASSYLGLADEQFF. Here the CDR3 DNA reads TGTGCCAGCAGTTACCTGGGACTAGCGGATGAGCAGTTCTTC.

This clonotype was seen a few times. V usage is TRBV7-2 and J usage is TRBJ2-5; tentatively, D is TRBD1 (6 bases). V lost 4 bases to trimming and J lost 0 bases, with 18 bases between them. Germline V gene sequence: CDR1 SGHTA, CDR2 FQGNSA. The CDR3 has 17 amino acids. Written as DNA, the CDR3 is TGTGCCAGCAGCTCGCCGACGTGGGACACCCACCAAGAGACCCAGTACTTC. This sequence encodes CASSSPTWDTHQETQYF.

This clonotype was counted many times. The rearrangement joins TRBV7-3 to TRBJ2-3, with 8 bases that match TRBD2. Germline V CDR1 and CDR2: SGHTA, FQGTGA. The CDR3 sequence is 15 residues long. The trim removed 0 bases at V and 4 bases at J, leaving 3 bases unmatched. Here the CDR3 reads CASSLTAGGSDTQYF. CDR3 sequence (DNA): TGTGCCAGCAGCTTAACGGCGGGGGGCTCAGATACGCAGTATTTT.

The table lists this clonotype with a few counts. The chain uses TRBV12-3 or TRBV12-4 and TRBJ1-2, with TRBD1 as a possible D gene (5 bases). Trimming removed 3 bases from V and 7 bases from J, with 9 bases in between. The CDR3 runs to 12 residues. The CDR3 coding sequence is TGTGCCAGCAGTTTGGGGGAGACTGGCTACACCTTC. Translated: CASSLGETGYTF.

This clonotype was seen more than once but under ten times. The rearrangement links TRBV7-6 to TRBJ1-4, with 7 positions matching TRBD1. The CDR3 totals 16 residues. Germline V CDR1 and CDR2: SGHVS, FNYEAQ. V lost 5 bases, J lost 3 bases, and 9 bases stayed unmatched. The CDR3 DNA is TGTGCCAGCAGCCTAGGATCCGGGACAGCTAATGAAAAACTGTTTTTT. As protein: CASSLGSGTANEKLFF. Using reference TRBV7-6 and TRBJ1-4 for the parts outside the CDR3, the full variable domain is GAGVSQSPRYKVTKRGQDVALRCDPISGHVSLYWYRQALGQGPEFLTYFNYEAQQDKSGLPNDRFSAERPEGSISTLTIQRTEQRDSAMYRCASSLGSGTANEKLFFGSGTQLSVL.